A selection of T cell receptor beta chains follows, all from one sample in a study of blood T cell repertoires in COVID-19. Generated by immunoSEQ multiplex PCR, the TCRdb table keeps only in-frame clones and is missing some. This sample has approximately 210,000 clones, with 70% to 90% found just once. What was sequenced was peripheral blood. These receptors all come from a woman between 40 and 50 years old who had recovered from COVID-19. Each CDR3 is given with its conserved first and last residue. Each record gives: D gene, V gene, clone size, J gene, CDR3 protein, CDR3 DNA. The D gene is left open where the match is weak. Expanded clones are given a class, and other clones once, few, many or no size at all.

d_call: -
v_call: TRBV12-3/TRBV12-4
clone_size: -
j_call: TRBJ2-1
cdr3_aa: CASSQYNEQFF
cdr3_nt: TGTGCCAGCAGTCAATACAATGAGCAGTTCTTC

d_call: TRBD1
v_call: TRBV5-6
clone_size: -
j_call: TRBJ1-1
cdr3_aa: CASRFWGQGVTEAFF
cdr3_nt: TGTGCCAGCAGGTTCTGGGGACAGGGTGTAACTGAAGCTTTCTTT

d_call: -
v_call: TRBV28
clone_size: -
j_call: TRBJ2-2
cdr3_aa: CASRQLRGTGELFF
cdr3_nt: TGTGCCAGCAGGCAACTACGGGGCACCGGGGAGCTGTTTTTT

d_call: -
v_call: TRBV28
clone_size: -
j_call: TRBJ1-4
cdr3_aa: CASSQRREKLFF
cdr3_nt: TGTGCCAGCAGCCAACGGAGAGAAAAACTGTTTTTT

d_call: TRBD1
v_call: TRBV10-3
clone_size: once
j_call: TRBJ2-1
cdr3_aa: CAISGQGVRNEQFF
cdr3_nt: TGTGCCATCAGTGGGCAGGGGGTGCGAAATGAGCAGTTCTTC

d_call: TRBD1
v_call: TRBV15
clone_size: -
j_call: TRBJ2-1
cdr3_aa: CATSRRTGRNNEQFF
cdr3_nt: TGTGCCACCAGCAGAAGGACAGGGCGGAATAATGAGCAGTTCTTC

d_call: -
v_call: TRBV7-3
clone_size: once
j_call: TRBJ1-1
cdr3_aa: CASKDDHREKAFF
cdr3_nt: TGTGCCAGCAAAGACGACCACAGGGAAAAAGCTTTCTTT

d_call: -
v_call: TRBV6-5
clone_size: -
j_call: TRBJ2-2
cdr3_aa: CASRRGSDTGELFF
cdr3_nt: TGTGCCAGCAGACGCGGATCCGACACCGGGGAGCTGTTTTTT

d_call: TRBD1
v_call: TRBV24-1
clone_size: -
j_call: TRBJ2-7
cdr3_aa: CATSDIRDREAYEQYF
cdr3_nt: TGTGCCACCAGTGACATCCGGGACAGGGAGGCCTACGAGCAGTACTTC

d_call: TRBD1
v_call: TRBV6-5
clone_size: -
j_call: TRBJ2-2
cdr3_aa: CASSFTGVRGTGELFF
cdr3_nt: TGTGCCAGCAGTTTCACAGGGGTGCGAGGCACCGGGGAGCTGTTTTTT

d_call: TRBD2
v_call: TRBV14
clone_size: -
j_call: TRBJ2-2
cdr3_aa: CASSQVAGAHGELFF
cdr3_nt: TGTGCCAGCAGCCAAGTAGCGGGAGCACACGGGGAGCTGTTTTTT

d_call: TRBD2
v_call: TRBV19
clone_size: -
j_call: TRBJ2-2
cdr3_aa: CASSIDGALAGLGNTGELFF
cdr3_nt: TGTGCCAGTAGTATAGATGGGGCACTAGCGGGATTGGGGAACACCGGGGAGCTGTTTTTT

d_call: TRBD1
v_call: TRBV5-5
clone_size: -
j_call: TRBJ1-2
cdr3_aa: CASSHPGQGAGGYTF
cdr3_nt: TGTGCCAGCAGCCACCCGGGACAGGGGGCGGGTGGCTACACCTTC

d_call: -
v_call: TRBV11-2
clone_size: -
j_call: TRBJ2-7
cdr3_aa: CASSFERIFGEQYF
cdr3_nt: TGTGCCAGCAGCTTCGAGAGAATCTTCGGCGAGCAGTACTTC

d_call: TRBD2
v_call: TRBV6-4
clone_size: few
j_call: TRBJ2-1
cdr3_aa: CASSDSPAGAYNEQFF
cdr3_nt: TGTGCCAGCAGTGACTCGCCAGCGGGGGCGTACAATGAGCAGTTCTTC

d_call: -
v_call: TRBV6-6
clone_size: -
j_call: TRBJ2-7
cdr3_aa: CASREGQTRAGEQYF
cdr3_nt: TGTGCCAGCAGAGAGGGACAGACCCGGGCGGGGGAGCAGTACTTC

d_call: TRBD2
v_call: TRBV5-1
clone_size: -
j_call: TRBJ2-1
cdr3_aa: CASSPGLALNNEQFF
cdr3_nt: TGCGCCAGCAGCCCGGGACTAGCCCTAAACAATGAGCAGTTCTTC

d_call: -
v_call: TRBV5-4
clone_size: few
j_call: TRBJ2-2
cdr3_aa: CASSQASAGITGELFF
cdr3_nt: TGTGCCAGCAGCCAGGCGTCGGCAGGGATCACCGGGGAGCTGTTTTTT

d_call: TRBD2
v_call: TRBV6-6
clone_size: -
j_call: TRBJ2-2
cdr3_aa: CASRPGTTTGELFF
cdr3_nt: TGTGCCAGCAGACCCGGGACTACCACCGGGGAGCTGTTTTTT

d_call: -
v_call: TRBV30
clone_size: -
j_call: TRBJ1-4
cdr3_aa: CAWSVQGEKLFF
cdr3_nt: TGTGCCTGGAGTGTCCAGGGGGAAAAACTGTTTTTT

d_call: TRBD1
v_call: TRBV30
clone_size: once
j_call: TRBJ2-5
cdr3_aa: CAWMNRGREETQYF
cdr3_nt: TGTGCCTGGATGAACAGGGGGCGCGAGGAGACCCAGTACTTC

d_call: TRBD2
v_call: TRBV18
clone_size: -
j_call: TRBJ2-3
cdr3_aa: CASSPIDLAGDGDTQYF
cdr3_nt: TGTGCCAGCTCACCAATCGATCTAGCGGGAGATGGGGATACGCAGTATTTT

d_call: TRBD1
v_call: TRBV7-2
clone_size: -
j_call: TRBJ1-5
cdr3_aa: CASSFKAGGEQPQHF
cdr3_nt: TGTGCCAGCAGCTTTAAAGCAGGGGGAGAACAGCCCCAGCATTTT

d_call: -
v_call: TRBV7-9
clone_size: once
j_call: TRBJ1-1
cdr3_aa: CASSLRTVMNTEAFF
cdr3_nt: TGTGCCAGCAGCTTACGGACTGTGATGAACACTGAAGCTTTCTTT

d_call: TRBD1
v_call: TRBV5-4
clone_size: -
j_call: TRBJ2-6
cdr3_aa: CASSARTGTGANVLTF
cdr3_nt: TGTGCCAGCAGCGCGCGGACAGGGACCGGGGCCAACGTCCTGACTTTC

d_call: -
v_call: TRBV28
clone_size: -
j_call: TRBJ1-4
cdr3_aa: CASSSPTSREKLFF
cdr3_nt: TGTGCCAGCAGCTCCCCGACATCCCGAGAAAAACTGTTTTTT

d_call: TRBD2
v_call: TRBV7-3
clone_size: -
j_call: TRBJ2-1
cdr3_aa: CASSLKLSSSGGTYNEQFF
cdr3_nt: TGTGCCAGCAGCTTAAAGCTATCCTCCTCGGGAGGGACCTACAATGAGCAGTTCTTC